This TCR beta chain derives from a study of technical replicates of blood from a few donors. The CDR3 has 14 amino acids. CDR1 and CDR2 (germline): GTSNPN, SVGIG (reference sequence). V gave up 2 bases and J gave up 0 bases; unmatched junction bases: 3. TCRdb's copy holds only in-frame clones and misses some; the assay was immunoSEQ multiplex PCR. Of roughly 14,000 clones listed, around four fifths are singletons. The TCR sequence derives from a human donor in good health. The sequenced material came from PBMCs. This sequence joins TRBV30 and TRBJ1-2, with TRBD1 matching 7 bases. CDR3 nucleotide sequence: TGTGCCTGGAGTCGGGACAGCGCTAACTATGGCTACACCTTC. This translates into CAWSRDSANYGYTF.